These T cell receptor beta chains were read from a single sample in a study of cytomegalovirus exposure and HLA in healthy donors. Clones were sequenced by immunoSEQ multiplex PCR, and TCRdb holds only the in-frame ones, with some missing. The data contain 150,000 to 200,000 clones, roughly four fifths of them seen just once; the ten biggest clones take up around 2.2%. The sequencing input was PBMCs. Every receptor here comes from a woman aged 25 to 39 in good health and CMV-seronegative. Both conserved end residues are part of each CDR3. Each record gives: J gene, clone size, V gene, D gene, CDR3 protein, CDR3 DNA. A D gene is named only where the DNA matches it firmly. Clone size is not always given. Where it is, it says once, few, many or a class for expanded clones.

J: TRBJ2-1; size: .; V: TRBV5-1; D: TRBD2; CDR3: CASSSSGLAGDWDEQFF; DNA: TGCGCCAGCAGCTCCTCAGGACTAGCGGGAGATTGGGATGAGCAGTTCTTC
J: TRBJ2-3; size: once; V: TRBV7-2; D: .; CDR3: CASSPWAIDTDTQYF; DNA: TGTGCCAGCAGCCCTTGGGCGATAGACACAGATACGCAGTATTTT
J: TRBJ2-7; size: .; V: TRBV6-1; D: TRBD1; CDR3: CASSVGDRWIYYEQYF; DNA: TGTGCCAGCAGTGTCGGGGACAGGTGGATTTACTACGAGCAGTACTTC
J: TRBJ2-7; size: .; V: TRBV5-1; D: .; CDR3: CASSLDIYEQYF; DNA: TGCGCCAGCAGCTTGGACATCTACGAGCAGTACTTC
J: TRBJ2-2; size: .; V: TRBV5-4; D: .; CDR3: CASRPENTGELFF; DNA: TGTGCCAGCAGGCCAGAGAACACCGGGGAGCTGTTTTTT
J: TRBJ1-5; size: .; V: TRBV10-2; D: .; CDR3: CASTQGLGNQPQHF; DNA: TGCGCCAGCACCCAGGGGCTGGGCAATCAGCCCCAGCATTTT
J: TRBJ1-2; size: .; V: TRBV10-3; D: TRBD1; CDR3: CAISESSAGGRVGNGYTF; DNA: TGTGCCATCAGTGAGTCCTCGGCAGGGGGTAGGGTCGGTAATGGCTACACCTTC
J: TRBJ2-1; size: .; V: TRBV4-3; D: .; CDR3: CASSQVEGARDLGEQFF; DNA: TGCGCCAGCAGCCAAGTCGAAGGTGCCAGGGATCTTGGTGAGCAGTTCTTC
J: TRBJ2-5; size: .; V: TRBV6-5; D: .; CDR3: CASTGGRETQYF; DNA: TGTGCCAGCACCGGGGGAAGGGAGACCCAGTACTTC
J: TRBJ2-5; size: .; V: TRBV25-1; D: TRBD2; CDR3: CASSAKGLAEETQYF; DNA: TGTGCCAGCAGTGCAAAGGGACTAGCTGAAGAGACCCAGTACTTC
J: TRBJ1-1; size: few; V: TRBV5-6; D: .; CDR3: CASSFSGGGTEAFF; DNA: TGTGCCAGCAGCTTTTCGGGGGGAGGGACTGAAGCTTTCTTT
J: TRBJ2-7; size: .; V: TRBV25-1; D: .; CDR3: CASSSIIGVEYEQYF; DNA: TGTGCCAGCAGCTCGATCATCGGGGTAGAGTACGAGCAGTACTTC
J: TRBJ2-7; size: .; V: TRBV7-2; D: TRBD1; CDR3: CASSFRDRAYEQYF; DNA: TGTGCCAGCAGCTTCCGGGACAGGGCCTACGAGCAGTACTTC
J: TRBJ1-6; size: few; V: TRBV6-5; D: TRBD1; CDR3: CASSYDRVSPLHF; DNA: TGTGCCAGCAGTTACGACAGGGTGTCACCCCTCCACTTT
J: TRBJ2-7; size: once; V: TRBV4-3; D: TRBD2; CDR3: CASSQDHYSGSAYEQYF; DNA: TGCGCCAGCAGCCAAGACCACTATAGCGGGAGCGCCTACGAGCAGTACTTC
J: TRBJ2-7; size: .; V: TRBV27; D: TRBD1; CDR3: CASSPPGQGGYEQYF; DNA: TGTGCCAGCAGCCCACCGGGACAGGGAGGCTACGAGCAGTACTTC